The 20 T cell receptor beta chains in this list originate from one sample, sequenced in a study of T cell repertoires in aging, cancer and after chemotherapy (dated 2019 in TCRdb). These reads were obtained on an Illumina MiSeq. Using a mixed TRB-A/B primer pool, multiplex touch-down PCR amplified rearranged TRB sequences covering the V, D and J segments. TCRdb passed the public sequencing reads through fastp at Q25 and MiXCR, retaining productive beta sequences. Rows are unified per CDR3 protein, each entry keeping the most common DNA and genes. The sample table shows 2,500 to 3,500 distinct CDR3 sequences, and about 20% are seen once. The top ten hold around 39% of the sample. TCR beta rearrangements were amplified from genomic DNA extracted from peripheral blood rather than from sorted cells or RNA. The sample was blood. The receptors originated from a human donor with a blood cancer.

By share of the sample, this clonotype is medium-sized (0.01 to 0.1%). The J gene is TRBJ2-7, the V gene TRBV24-1; D uncertain. Germline CDR1 and CDR2: KGHDR and SFDVKD. This CDR3 spans 15 amino acids. V lost 7 bases and J 0 bases, leaving 15 bases between the germline ends. The CDR3 nucleotides read TGTGCCACCAGCCCAAGGACGGGTAGCTCCTACGAGCAGTACTTC. It specifies CATSPRTGSSYEQYF.

Within the sample, this clonotype is medium-sized (0.01 to 0.1%). The chain has TRBV19 and TRBJ2-7; TRBD2 might be the D (5 bases). The CDR3 runs to 15 residues. The V gene lost 5 bases and the J gene lost 1 base, with 15 bases spanning the gap. Germline lookup yields CDR1 LNHDA and CDR2 SQIVND (reference sequence). The CDR3 region is CASSPTFRGSYEQYF. Written as DNA, the CDR3 is TGTGCCAGTAGTCCGACTTTCCGGGGTTCCTACGAGCAGTACTTC.

By sample fraction, this clonotype is large. The chain carries TRBV29-1 and TRBJ2-1; a weak D match, TRBD1 (5 bases). V dropped 6 bases and J dropped 4 bases, with 19 bases sitting between them. This CDR3 region has 15 residues. From germline, CDR1 is SQVTM and CDR2 ANQGSEA. CDR3 sequence reads: CSVGLGASVYNEQFF. The CDR3 coding sequence is TGCAGCGTGGGGCTAGGAGCATCCGTTTACAATGAGCAGTTCTTC.

This clonotype is classed as medium-sized. This rearrangement joins TRBV7-6 to TRBJ1-1; a weak D match, TRBD1 (5 bases). Deletions cut 2 bases from V and 6 bases from J, with 19 bases between. The CDR3 is 16 amino acids. Germline-derived CDR1 and CDR2 are SGHVS and FNYEAQ. The CDR3 bases are TGTGCCAGCAGCTTAAATTGGCAGGGAAAGGAGGCTGAAGCTTTCTTT. The encoded protein is CASSLNWQGKEAEAFF.

This clonotype turned up a few times. This rearrangement joins TRBV6-6 to TRBJ1-1; no clear D. Trimming shortened V by 0 bases and J by 1 base, and 6 bases separated the two germline ends. Germline values: CDR1 MNHNY, CDR2 SVGAGI (reference sequence). The length of the CDR3 is 14 residues. CDR3 protein: CASSYSLWNTEAFF. Written as DNA, the CDR3 is TGTGCCAGCAGTTACTCTCTGTGGAACACTGAAGCTTTCTTT.

In its sample, this clonotype is medium-sized. An end of the junction does not agree with germline; a read error may underlie this. This rearrangement joins TRBV18 to TRBJ2-3, with unresolved D. CDR3 length equals 18 residues. Germline assignment: CDR1 KGHSH and CDR2 LQKENI. CDR3 DNA: TGTGCCAGCTCCCCACCCCTGGGAAAGAGATCAAACACAGATACGCAGTATTTT. Protein: CASSPPLGKRSNTDTQYF.

The chain combines TRBV7-9 with TRBJ1-1; 8 bases are shared with TRBD1. Germline-derived CDR1 and CDR2 are SEHNR and FQNEAQ (reference sequence). V shed 4 bases, J shed 6 bases, and the junction held 4 bases outside the gene matches. The CDR3 length is 13 residues. Here the CDR3 DNA reads TGTGCCAGCAGCTATGCGACAGGGGCTGAAGCTTTCTTT. This translates into CASSYATGAEAFF.

The gene calls are TRBV28 and TRBJ2-7; the match to TRBD1 covers 11 bases. J was trimmed by 3 bases and V by 5 bases; bases with no gene match: 9. The CDR3 spans 16 residues. The germline V gene encodes CDR1 MDHEN and CDR2 SYDVKM. CDR3 in amino acids: CASSTPGTGGHYEQYF. CDR3 sequence (DNA): TGTGCCAGCAGTACCCCAGGGACAGGGGGTCACTACGAGCAGTACTTC.

In its sample, this clonotype ranks as medium-sized. The CDR3: CASRGHNTDTQYF. The DNA for the CDR3 is TGTGCCAGCAGGGGACATAACACAGATACGCAGTATTTT. J is TRBJ2-3 and V is TRBV6-4, with D possibly matching TRBD1 (6 bases). CDR3 length equals 13 residues. Germline V lookup: CDR1 MRHNA, CDR2 SNTAGT. Trimming pared 6 bases from V and 2 bases from J, leaving 9 bases between.

This clonotype is categorized as medium-sized. V usage is TRBV7-9 and J usage is TRBJ1-4; no firm D call. Per germline, CDR1 SEHNR and CDR2 FQNEAQ (reference sequence). Trimming pared 7 bases from V and 8 bases from J, leaving 11 bases between. There are 12 residues in the CDR3. This CDR3 is CASTDKEEKLFF. CDR3 DNA: TGTGCCAGCACCGACAAGGAGGAAAAACTGTTTTTT. Filled out from reference TRBV7-9 and TRBJ1-4, the complete variable domain reads DTGVSQNPRHKITKRGQNVTFRCDPISEHNRLYWYRQTLGQGPEFLTYFQNEAQLEKSRLLSDRFSAERPKGSFSTLEIQRTEQGDSAMYLCASTDKEEKLFFGSGTQLSVL.

The gene calls are TRBV6-2 or TRBV6-3 and TRBJ2-1; 8 bases line up with TRBD2. This CDR3 spans 17 amino acids. The germline V gene encodes CDR1 MNHEY and CDR2 SVGEGT. The V gene end was trimmed by 8 bases and the J gene end by 7 bases; junction bases not matched to a gene: 19. CDR3 bases: TGTGCCAGCCGGGTGGGGAGCGGGGGCCGCCTTTTGAATGAGCAGTTCTTC. This codes for CASRVGSGGRLLNEQFF.

This clonotype was observed a handful of times. V is TRBV4-3 and J is TRBJ1-2; 7 bases align to TRBD1. The V gene end was trimmed by 0 bases and the J gene end by 4 bases; junction bases not matched to a gene: 2. The CDR3 is made up of 14 amino acids. The V gene's germline CDR1 is LGHNA and CDR2 YSLEER. The chain's CDR3 is CASSQDGTAYGYTF. For the CDR3, the DNA is TGCGCCAGCAGCCAAGACGGGACAGCCTATGGCTACACCTTC.

This clonotype showed up just a few times. V gene TRBV7-9 combines with J gene TRBJ1-6, with a possible D match to TRBD1 (5 bases). Trimming cost V 7 bases and J 5 bases, with 15 bases left between them. The germline V gene encodes CDR1 SEHNR and CDR2 FQNEAQ (reference sequence). This CDR3 is 15 amino acids long. Here the CDR3 DNA reads TGTGCCAGCACCCACCGGGACGGAGATAATTCACCCCTCCACTTT. This encodes CASTHRDGDNSPLHF. The variable domain in full, with the rest retrieved from reference TRBV7-9 and TRBJ1-6, is DTGVSQNPRHKITKRGQNVTFRCDPISEHNRLYWYRQTLGQGPEFLTYFQNEAQLEKSRLLSDRFSAERPKGSFSTLEIQRTEQGDSAMYLCASTHRDGDNSPLHFGNGTRLTVT.

The chain couples TRBV21-1 to TRBJ2-1; TRBD2, as called in the table, went unchecked against the DNA. TRBV21-1 represents a pseudogene. This CDR3 comprises 16 residues. CDR3 sequence reads: CASSKGGGGAGNEQFF. The CDR3, as DNA: TGTGCCAGCAGCAAAGGGGGCGGGGGGGCCGGCAATGAGCAGTTCTTC.

By share of the sample, this clonotype is medium-sized. This chain joins TRBV6-2 or TRBV6-3 and TRBJ2-1, with TRBD2 matching 7 bases. Trimming cost V 2 bases and J 0 bases; bases outside gene matches: 4. Germline V gene sequence: CDR1 MNHEY, CDR2 SVGEGT. The CDR3 is 16 amino acids. CDR3 coding DNA: TGTGCCAGCAGTTACGCCGGGACTACCTCCTACAATGAGCAGTTCTTC. This sequence encodes CASSYAGTTSYNEQFF.

In regard to this clonotype: With a much larger clone just one base away, this may be a read error. The V call is TRBV6-2 or TRBV6-3, the J call TRBJ1-2; tentative D call: TRBD1 (5 bases). V was cut by 7 bases and J by 6 bases, with 15 bases left in between. The CDR3 runs 13 residues. The germline V gene has CDR1 MNHEY and CDR2 SVGEGT. CDR3 DNA: TGTGCCAGCACGACACAGGTGATCGATGGCTACACCTTC. Protein: CASTTQVIDGYTF.

This clonotype was seen a few times. Relative to the germline gene, one junction end is altered; a read error may explain this. The chain joins TRBV4-3 to TRBJ1-5; 7 bases line up with TRBD1. The CDR3 is made up of 17 amino acids. CDR1 LGHNA and CDR2 YSLEER come from the germline V gene. DNA for the CDR3: TGTGCCAGCAGCCAAGACGGGTGGGGACAGTTGGAGCAGCCCCAGCATTTT. Protein product: CASSQDGWGQLEQPQHF.

This clonotype is medium-sized in the sample. The genes are TRBV20-1 and TRBJ2-2; 10 nucleotides align to TRBD2. V lost 0 bases to trimming and J lost 9 bases; unmatched junction nucleotides: 10. Germline V gives CDR1 DFQATT, CDR2 SNEGSKA (reference sequence). The CDR3 is 16 residues long. The CDR3 DNA is TGCAGTGCTAGAGATTTGGCGGGAGCGGGAGGGAGGGAGCTGTTTTTT. This encodes CSARDLAGAGGRELFF.

This clonotype is labeled medium-sized. V usage is TRBV7-2 and J usage is TRBJ2-2, with 9 bases that match TRBD2. CDR1 SGHTA and CDR2 FQGNSA come from the germline V gene. This CDR3 comprises 16 residues. Losses at the gene ends were 1 base for V and 3 bases for J; bases not matched to a gene: 3. The CDR3 protein is CASSLEGGRDTGELFF. In nucleotides, the CDR3 is TGTGCCAGCAGCTTAGAAGGCGGGAGGGACACCGGGGAGCTGTTTTTT. The variable domain in full, with the rest retrieved from reference TRBV7-2 and TRBJ2-2, is GAGVSQSPSNKVTEKGKDVELRCDPISGHTALYWYRQSLGQGLEFLIYFQGNSAPDKSGLPSDRFSAERTGGSVSTLTIQRTQQEDSAVYLCASSLEGGRDTGELFFGEGSRLTVL.

This clonotype came up a few times. The genes are TRBV10-3 and TRBJ1-1; D gene ambiguous. CDR3 size: 13 residues. The germline CDR1 and CDR2 sequences are ENHRY and SYGVKD. V was pared by 3 bases and J by 1 base, with 6 bases between. For the CDR3, the DNA is TGTGCCATCAGTGATTGGGAGAACACTGAAGCTTTCTTT. Protein product: CAISDWENTEAFF.